Listed below are T cell receptor beta chains from one sample, sequenced in a study of T-cell reconstitution after alpha-beta-depleted transplantation in children. TCRdb used MiXCR to reprocess the PCR reads, holding one entry per CDR3 protein. The profile shows roughly 30,000 distinct CDR3 sequences, 6.4% of them singletons. The sample here was peripheral blood, taken 60 days after TCRalphabeta/CD19-depleted stem cell transplant. The receptors shown here come from a child younger than two who had a stem cell transplant for acute myeloid leukemia, so the T cells may come from the graft donor. The CDR3 runs from the conserved cysteine through the conserved F or W. The D gene is left open where the match is weak. Not every row has a clone size; where given, it reads once, few, many or a size class.

clone size: many; V gene: TRBV7-9; J gene: TRBJ2-1; D gene: TRBD2; CDR3 DNA: TGTGCCAGCAGCTTAACGCGGGGGAGCTCCTACAATGAGCAGTTCTTC; CDR3 protein: CASSLTRGSSYNEQFF
clone size: many; V gene: TRBV6-1; J gene: TRBJ2-7; D gene: -; CDR3 DNA: TGTGCCAGCAGTGAAATGGGTCCGGGACTCCCGTACGAGCAGTACTTC; CDR3 protein: CASSEMGPGLPYEQYF
clone size: many; V gene: TRBV4-3; J gene: TRBJ1-4; D gene: -; CDR3 DNA: TGCGCCAGCAGCCAAGACCCCGGGAGGGGCGAAAAACTGTTTTTT; CDR3 protein: CASSQDPGRGEKLFF
clone size: many; V gene: TRBV5-1; J gene: TRBJ2-3; D gene: -; CDR3 DNA: TGCGCCAGCAGATTCCTATCCACTCGCACAGATACGCAGTATTTT; CDR3 protein: CASRFLSTRTDTQYF
clone size: -; V gene: TRBV24-1; J gene: TRBJ1-1; D gene: -; CDR3 DNA: TGTGCCACCAGGGACAGATTGAACACTGAAGCTTTCTTT; CDR3 protein: CATRDRLNTEAFF
clone size: -; V gene: TRBV2; J gene: TRBJ2-4; D gene: -; CDR3 DNA: TGTGCCAGCAGTTTACCCGACGCTCCGGCCAAAAACATTCAGTACTTC; CDR3 protein: CASSLPDAPAKNIQYF
clone size: many; V gene: TRBV5-1; J gene: TRBJ1-5; D gene: -; CDR3 DNA: TGCGCCAGCAGCCCGGACTTACGCAATCAGCCCCAGCATTTT; CDR3 protein: CASSPDLRNQPQHF
clone size: many; V gene: TRBV7-2; J gene: TRBJ1-4; D gene: -; CDR3 DNA: TGTGCCAGCACCCAAGGGGCCCGGAATGAAAAACTGTTTTTT; CDR3 protein: CASTQGARNEKLFF
clone size: many; V gene: TRBV28; J gene: TRBJ1-5; D gene: TRBD1; CDR3 DNA: TGTGCCAGCAGTAGTGACAGGGGGAGTCAGCCCCAGCATTTT; CDR3 protein: CASSSDRGSQPQHF
clone size: many; V gene: TRBV29-1; J gene: TRBJ2-5; D gene: -; CDR3 DNA: TGCAGCGCTGAGGGGTGGGAGCCGGAAGAGACCCAGTACTTC; CDR3 protein: CSAEGWEPEETQYF
clone size: many; V gene: TRBV10-3; J gene: TRBJ2-3; D gene: -; CDR3 DNA: TGTGCCATCAGTGAGTTAGAGGGAATCACAGATACGCAGTATTTT; CDR3 protein: CAISELEGITDTQYF
clone size: many; V gene: TRBV28; J gene: TRBJ1-1; D gene: -; CDR3 DNA: TGTGCCAGCAGTTGGCCCGGAAACACTGAAGCCTTCTTT; CDR3 protein: CASSWPGNTEAFF
clone size: many; V gene: TRBV28; J gene: TRBJ2-6; D gene: -; CDR3 DNA: TGTGCCAAGGGGCCCGGAGGGTCTGGGGCCAACGTCCTGACTTTC; CDR3 protein: CAKGPGGSGANVLTF
clone size: -; V gene: TRBV4-2; J gene: TRBJ2-7; D gene: -; CDR3 DNA: TGTGCCATGGGCCCCCGGCTCATATCACAGGGATGGCCTACCTACGAGCAGTACTTC; CDR3 protein: CAMGPRLISQGWPTYEQYF
clone size: few; V gene: TRBV11-2; J gene: TRBJ2-1; D gene: TRBD2; CDR3 DNA: TGTGCCAGCAGCTTAGAGGGACTAGCGGGAGGCCCCTACAATGAGCAGTTCTTC; CDR3 protein: CASSLEGLAGGPYNEQFF
clone size: many; V gene: TRBV25-1; J gene: TRBJ1-1; D gene: TRBD1; CDR3 DNA: TGTGCCAGCAGTGATACCCCCGGGACAGCCAACACTGAAGCTTTCTTT; CDR3 protein: CASSDTPGTANTEAFF
clone size: many; V gene: TRBV4-2; J gene: TRBJ2-2; D gene: -; CDR3 DNA: TGTGCCAGCAGCCAAGAAGTCCCCCCGGGACGGGGATACACCGGGGAGCTGTTTTTT; CDR3 protein: CASSQEVPPGRGYTGELFF
clone size: many; V gene: TRBV18; J gene: TRBJ2-5; D gene: -; CDR3 DNA: TGTGCCAGCTCACGGGCACCAGAGACCCAGTACTTC; CDR3 protein: CASSRAPETQYF
clone size: many; V gene: TRBV7-2; J gene: TRBJ2-7; D gene: TRBD2; CDR3 DNA: TGTGCCAGCACCTTACTCTTGCGGGAGAGCTCCTACGAGCAGTACTTC; CDR3 protein: CASTLLLRESSYEQYF
clone size: many; V gene: TRBV6-2/TRBV6-3; J gene: TRBJ2-3; D gene: -; CDR3 DNA: TGTGCCACCAGGGGAGGGACAACTTCTCCCCTAGATACGCAGTATTTT; CDR3 protein: CATRGGTTSPLDTQYF
clone size: many; V gene: TRBV7-2; J gene: TRBJ2-1; D gene: -; CDR3 DNA: TGTGCCAGCAGGTACAGGCAGAGCTCCTACAATGAGCAGTTCTTC; CDR3 protein: CASRYRQSSYNEQFF
clone size: -; V gene: TRBV9; J gene: TRBJ2-6; D gene: -; CDR3 DNA: TGTGCCAGCAGCCCGATTAGTTTTGAGATATTTCGTTCTGGGGCCAACGTCCTGACTTTC; CDR3 protein: CASSPISFEIFRSGANVLTF
clone size: many; V gene: TRBV6-5; J gene: TRBJ2-7; D gene: -; CDR3 DNA: TGTGCCAGCAGTTTCATAGGGCCCTCCTACGAGCAGTACTTC; CDR3 protein: CASSFIGPSYEQYF
clone size: many; V gene: TRBV5-1; J gene: TRBJ1-1; D gene: -; CDR3 DNA: TGCGCCAGCAGCTACGGACAGCATGAAGCTTTCTTT; CDR3 protein: CASSYGQHEAFF
clone size: many; V gene: TRBV10-3; J gene: TRBJ2-1; D gene: -; CDR3 DNA: TGTGCCATCAGTGAGTCGGGACGAGTATACAATGAGCAGTTCTTC; CDR3 protein: CAISESGRVYNEQFF
clone size: many; V gene: TRBV7-8; J gene: TRBJ2-2; D gene: TRBD2; CDR3 DNA: TGTGCCAGCAGCTTCCCTCTTAGCGGGAGGGGCGACACCGGGGAGCTGTTTTTT; CDR3 protein: CASSFPLSGRGDTGELFF
clone size: many; V gene: TRBV7-9; J gene: TRBJ2-1; D gene: -; CDR3 DNA: TGTGCCTACGAGGCGGGGGCGTACAATGAGCAGTTCTTC; CDR3 protein: CAYEAGAYNEQFF
clone size: many; V gene: TRBV28; J gene: TRBJ2-7; D gene: -; CDR3 DNA: TGTGCCAGCAAATGGGCCCAGGGCCTCTCCTACGAGCAGTACTTC; CDR3 protein: CASKWAQGLSYEQYF
clone size: -; V gene: TRBV2; J gene: TRBJ2-5; D gene: TRBD2; CDR3 DNA: TGTGCCAGCAGTGATCCACTAGCGCTACAAGAGACCCAGTACTTC; CDR3 protein: CASSDPLALQETQYF
clone size: many; V gene: TRBV7-9; J gene: TRBJ1-1; D gene: -; CDR3 DNA: TGTGCCAGCAGCTTAAAAAGTAACACTGAAGCTTTCTTT; CDR3 protein: CASSLKSNTEAFF
clone size: many; V gene: TRBV20-1; J gene: TRBJ2-3; D gene: TRBD2; CDR3 DNA: TGCAGTGCTAGATATCCAGCGGGGGGAAGCACAGATACGCAGTATTTT; CDR3 protein: CSARYPAGGSTDTQYF
clone size: -; V gene: TRBV6-2/TRBV6-3; J gene: TRBJ1-5; D gene: -; CDR3 DNA: TGTGCCAGCAATAGGGGAAGAAGCGGCAATCAGCCCCAGCATTTT; CDR3 protein: CASNRGRSGNQPQHF
clone size: medium-sized; V gene: TRBV12-3/TRBV12-4; J gene: TRBJ2-1; D gene: TRBD1; CDR3 DNA: TGTGCCAGCAGTCCCCGACAGGGGGCAGCCTACAATGAGCAGTTCTTC; CDR3 protein: CASSPRQGAAYNEQFF
clone size: many; V gene: TRBV7-2; J gene: TRBJ1-1; D gene: -; CDR3 DNA: TGTGCCAGCAGCTTAGGGTCCGGGGCGGGGACTGAAGCTTTCTTT; CDR3 protein: CASSLGSGAGTEAFF
clone size: medium-sized; V gene: TRBV29-1; J gene: TRBJ2-1; D gene: TRBD2; CDR3 DNA: TGCAGCGTTGAACTAGCGGGCACCTGGAATGAGCAGTTCTTC; CDR3 protein: CSVELAGTWNEQFF
clone size: -; V gene: TRBV19; J gene: TRBJ2-7; D gene: TRBD2; CDR3 DNA: TGTGCCAGTAGTTGGGAGGGTAGTTCCTACGAGCAGTACTTC; CDR3 protein: CASSWEGSSYEQYF
clone size: many; V gene: TRBV12-3/TRBV12-4; J gene: TRBJ1-5; D gene: -; CDR3 DNA: TGTGCCAGCAGTTTATGGGGGGCATATCAGCCCCAGCATTTT; CDR3 protein: CASSLWGAYQPQHF
clone size: many; V gene: TRBV27; J gene: TRBJ2-2; D gene: -; CDR3 DNA: TGTGCCAGCAGTTTATACTGGCACCCGAACACCGGGGAGCTGTTTTTT; CDR3 protein: CASSLYWHPNTGELFF
clone size: many; V gene: TRBV4-3; J gene: TRBJ2-2; D gene: -; CDR3 DNA: TGCGCCAGCAGCCAATTAGAGGGAATCCCTAACACCGGGGAGCTGTTTTTT; CDR3 protein: CASSQLEGIPNTGELFF
clone size: many; V gene: TRBV27; J gene: TRBJ2-2; D gene: -; CDR3 DNA: TGTGCCAGCAGTTTAAGGGGGAGCACCGGGGAGCTGTTTTTT; CDR3 protein: CASSLRGSTGELFF
clone size: many; V gene: TRBV4-3; J gene: TRBJ2-3; D gene: -; CDR3 DNA: TGCGCCAGCAGCCGATTCTACACTGCCACAGATACGCAGTATTTT; CDR3 protein: CASSRFYTATDTQYF
clone size: few; V gene: TRBV27; J gene: TRBJ1-1; D gene: TRBD1; CDR3 DNA: TGTGCCAGCAGGGGACAGGGCGGCACTGAAGCTTTCTTT; CDR3 protein: CASRGQGGTEAFF
clone size: many; V gene: TRBV27; J gene: TRBJ2-3; D gene: -; CDR3 DNA: TGTGCCAGCAGTTCTACCGGTACGCAGTATTTT; CDR3 protein: CASSSTGTQYF
clone size: many; V gene: TRBV12-3/TRBV12-4; J gene: TRBJ2-6; D gene: -; CDR3 DNA: TGTGCCAGCAGTTTAGAAGAGTTTGGGGCCAACGTCCTGACTTTC; CDR3 protein: CASSLEEFGANVLTF
clone size: many; V gene: TRBV28; J gene: TRBJ2-7; D gene: TRBD2; CDR3 DNA: TGTGCCAGCAGTTTACGGCTAGCGGAGGACGAGCAGTACTTC; CDR3 protein: CASSLRLAEDEQYF
clone size: many; V gene: TRBV5-1; J gene: TRBJ2-5; D gene: -; CDR3 DNA: TGCGCCAGCAAGTACTCAGGGGGGCAGGAGACCCAGTACTTC; CDR3 protein: CASKYSGGQETQYF
clone size: many; V gene: TRBV6-1; J gene: TRBJ1-4; D gene: -; CDR3 DNA: TGTGCCAGCAGTGGCGCAGATAATGAAAAACTGTTTTTT; CDR3 protein: CASSGADNEKLFF
clone size: -; V gene: TRBV25-1; J gene: TRBJ2-7; D gene: -; CDR3 DNA: TGTGCCAGCAGTGAATACCCCGAGGCAGGCTACGAGCAGTACTTC; CDR3 protein: CASSEYPEAGYEQYF
clone size: once; V gene: TRBV7-9; J gene: TRBJ2-3; D gene: -; CDR3 DNA: TGTGCCAGCAGCTTAGGGGATAGAGTCACAGATACGCAGTATTTT; CDR3 protein: CASSLGDRVTDTQYF
clone size: many; V gene: TRBV12-3/TRBV12-4; J gene: TRBJ2-7; D gene: -; CDR3 DNA: TGTGCCAGCAGTCGCCTTTCCTACGAGCAGTACTTC; CDR3 protein: CASSRLSYEQYF
clone size: -; V gene: TRBV19; J gene: TRBJ2-2; D gene: TRBD1; CDR3 DNA: TGTGCCAGTAGTCTATGGCAGGGGGAACCCGGGGAGCTGTTTTTT; CDR3 protein: CASSLWQGEPGELFF
clone size: many; V gene: TRBV2; J gene: TRBJ2-1; D gene: TRBD1; CDR3 DNA: TGTGCCAGTTTACAGGGGGCCTACAATGAGCAGTTCTTC; CDR3 protein: CASLQGAYNEQFF